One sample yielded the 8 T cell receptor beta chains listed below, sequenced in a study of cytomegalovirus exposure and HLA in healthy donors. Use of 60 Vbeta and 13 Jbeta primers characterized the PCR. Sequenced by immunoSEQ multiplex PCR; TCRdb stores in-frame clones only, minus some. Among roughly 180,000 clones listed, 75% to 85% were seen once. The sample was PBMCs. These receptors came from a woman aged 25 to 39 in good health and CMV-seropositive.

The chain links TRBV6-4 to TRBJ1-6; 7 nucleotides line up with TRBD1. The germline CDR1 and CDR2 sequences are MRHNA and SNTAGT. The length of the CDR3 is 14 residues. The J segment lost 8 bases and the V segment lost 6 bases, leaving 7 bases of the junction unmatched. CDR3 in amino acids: CASSNPRGDSPLHF. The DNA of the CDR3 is TGTGCCAGCAGCAATCCCAGGGGGGATTCACCCCTCCACTTT.

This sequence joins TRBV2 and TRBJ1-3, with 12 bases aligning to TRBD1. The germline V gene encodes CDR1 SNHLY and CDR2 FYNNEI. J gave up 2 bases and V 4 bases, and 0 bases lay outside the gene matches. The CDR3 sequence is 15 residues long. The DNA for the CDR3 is TGTGCCAGCAGTGGGGACAGGGGGCCTGGAAACACCATATATTTT. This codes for CASSGDRGPGNTIYF.

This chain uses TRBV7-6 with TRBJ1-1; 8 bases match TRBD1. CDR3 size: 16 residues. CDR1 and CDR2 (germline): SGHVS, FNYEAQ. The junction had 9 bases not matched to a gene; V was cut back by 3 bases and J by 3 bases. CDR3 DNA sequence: TGTGCCAGCAGCTTGGAGGGACAGGCGGCCTACACTGAAGCTTTCTTT. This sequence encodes CASSLEGQAAYTEAFF.

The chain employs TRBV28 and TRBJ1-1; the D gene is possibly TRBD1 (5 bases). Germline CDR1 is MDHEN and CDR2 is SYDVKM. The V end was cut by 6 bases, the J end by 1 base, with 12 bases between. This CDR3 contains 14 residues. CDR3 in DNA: TGTGCCAGCAGCCCCCCGACAGCGAACACTGAAGCTTTCTTT. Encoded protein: CASSPPTANTEAFF.

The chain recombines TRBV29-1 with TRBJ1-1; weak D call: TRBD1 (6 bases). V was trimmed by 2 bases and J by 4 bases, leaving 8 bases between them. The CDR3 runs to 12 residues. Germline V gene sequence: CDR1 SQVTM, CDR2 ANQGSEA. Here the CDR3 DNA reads TGCAGCGTTGAAAAAGGGGGCACTGAAGCTTTCTTT. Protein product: CSVEKGGTEAFF.

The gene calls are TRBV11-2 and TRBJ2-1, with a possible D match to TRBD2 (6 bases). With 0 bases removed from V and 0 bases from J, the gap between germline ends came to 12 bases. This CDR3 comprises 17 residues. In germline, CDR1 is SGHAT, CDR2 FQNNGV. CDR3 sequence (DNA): TGTGCCAGCAGCTTAGAGGGTCCGCGGGACTCCTACAATGAGCAGTTCTTC. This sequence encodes CASSLEGPRDSYNEQFF.

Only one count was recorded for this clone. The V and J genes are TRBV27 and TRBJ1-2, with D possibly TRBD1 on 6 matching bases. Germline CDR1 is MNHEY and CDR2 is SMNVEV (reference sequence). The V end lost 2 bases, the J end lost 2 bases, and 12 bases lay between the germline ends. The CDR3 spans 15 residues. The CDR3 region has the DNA TGTGCCAGCAGTTTAGGCGTCGGGACAAACTATGGCTACACCTTC. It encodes CASSLGVGTNYGYTF.

DNA for the CDR3: TGTGCCAGCAGTTTCGGCAGGGGGCAAAACTATGGCTACACCTTC. It codes for CASSFGRGQNYGYTF. The chain uses TRBV27 and TRBJ1-2, with 8 nucleotides matching TRBD1. V was pared by 3 bases and J by 2 bases, with 5 bases of the junction left unmatched. Germline V gene sequence: CDR1 MNHEY, CDR2 SMNVEV (reference sequence). The CDR3 has 15 amino acids.